Only a few counts were recorded for the clone carrying this T cell receptor beta chain. Losses at the gene ends were 3 bases for V and 1 base for J; bases not matched to a gene: 2. CDR1 is SGHKS and CDR2 is YYEKEE in the germline V gene (reference sequence). The CDR3 has 15 residues. The data were obtained in a study of blood T cell repertoires in COVID-19. In the study overall: The samples span acute and convalescent COVID-19 from the United States, Italy and Spain. PBMCs, B-cell-depleted T cells, or T cells provided the cDNA or gDNA that made up the material.

Original handling: The authors estimated nucleated cell counts from reference gene primer amplification. Some clones are missing from TCRdb's copy, which holds only in-frame ones; the method was immunoSEQ multiplex PCR. The V and J calls and clone size are taken from that table; D and trimming were inferred from the DNA. The sample consists of about 68,000 clones, 70% to 90% of them appearing once. The rearrangement links TRBV5-5 to TRBJ1-5, with 9 bases identical to TRBD1. The material sequenced was peripheral blood. This receptor was taken from a woman between 55 and 75 years old with acute or convalescent COVID-19. CDR3 residues: CASSWTGASNQPQHF. In DNA form, the CDR3 reads TGTGCCAGCAGCTGGACAGGGGCCAGCAATCAGCCCCAGCATTTT.